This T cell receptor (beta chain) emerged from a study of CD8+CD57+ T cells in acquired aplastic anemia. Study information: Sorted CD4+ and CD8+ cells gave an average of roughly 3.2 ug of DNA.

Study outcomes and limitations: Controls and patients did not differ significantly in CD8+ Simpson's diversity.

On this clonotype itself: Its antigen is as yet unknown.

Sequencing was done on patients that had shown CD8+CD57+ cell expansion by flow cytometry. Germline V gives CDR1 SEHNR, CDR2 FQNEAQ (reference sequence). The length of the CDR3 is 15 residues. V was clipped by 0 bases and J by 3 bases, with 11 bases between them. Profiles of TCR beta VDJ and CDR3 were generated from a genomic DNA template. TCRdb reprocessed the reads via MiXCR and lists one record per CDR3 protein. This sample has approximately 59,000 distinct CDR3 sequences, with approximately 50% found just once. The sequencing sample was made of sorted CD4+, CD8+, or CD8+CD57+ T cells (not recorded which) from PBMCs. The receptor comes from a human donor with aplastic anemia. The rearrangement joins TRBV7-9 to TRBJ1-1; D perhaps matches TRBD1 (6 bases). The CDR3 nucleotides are TGTGCCAGCAGCTTAGCTCTGGGGGCGGACACTGAAGCTTTCTTT. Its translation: CASSLALGADTEAFF.